This T cell receptor (beta chain) was captured in a study of T-cell reconstitution after alpha-beta-depleted transplantation in children. Regarding the study as a whole: From surviving recipient T cells and thymic progenitors came the high day-60 TCRbeta diversity observed in some patients.

It was with unique molecular identifiers that the TCRbeta library was prepared. TCRdb re-analysed the PCR reads in MiXCR, keeping a single row per CDR3 protein. The sample includes some 830,000 distinct CDR3 sequences, 15% to 20% of them seen just once. The germline V gene encodes CDR1 LNHNV and CDR2 YYDKDF (reference sequence). The CDR3 loop spans 17 amino acids. V was cut by 4 bases and J by 1 base, with 18 bases left in between. Concerning this clonotype: What it recognizes is unknown.

This chain uses TRBV15 with TRBJ2-3, with D uncertain. The receptor comes from a male patient aged 10 to 17 who had a stem cell transplant for acute lymphoblastic leukemia, so the T cells may come from the graft donor. Sequenced material: PBMCs, mostly from graft donor cells, taken 360 days after TCRalphabeta/CD19-depleted stem cell transplant. The CDR3 protein is CATSTPPPLVGTDTQYF. The CDR3, as DNA: TGTGCCACCAGCACCCCACCTCCACTGGTAGGCACAGATACGCAGTATTTT.